This paragraph covers one T cell receptor beta chain sequence. Antigen: not known. The sample comes from a study of T cells in localized non-small cell lung cancer. Study-level results: A raised T cell density in blood coincided with lengthier overall survival. A median about 62 of the top 100 tumor clones appeared in adjacent lung. Tumor trailed uninvolved adjacent lung in T cell clonality, which peaked there. Heterogeneity remains possible because sequencing was limited to only one tumor region.

After removal of 6 bases from V and 1 base from J, the junction contained 10 bases not matched to a gene. The germline CDR1 and CDR2 sequences are LNHDA and SQIVND (reference sequence). This CDR3 contains 16 residues. Repertoires were generated with immunoSEQ multiplex PCR, while TCRdb's copy carries only in-frame clones and drops some. The data show tens of thousands of clones, roughly nine tenths seen once. This sequence was found in a woman aged 35 to 75 with stage I lung adenocarcinoma. The sequences come from peripheral blood, collected before any cancer treatment. The chain combines TRBV19 with TRBJ1-2; 8 nucleotides agree with TRBD1. The CDR3 here is CASSRVGQAVNYGYTF. The CDR3 DNA follows: TGTGCCAGTAGCCGCGTGGGACAGGCGGTTAACTATGGCTACACCTTC.